This T cell receptor beta chain was documented in a study of T cell repertoires in cytomegalovirus infection. This clonotype turned up a few times. Its antigen is as yet unknown. The CDR3 sequence is 14 residues long. J gave up 4 bases and V 0 bases, and 3 bases lay outside the gene matches. Germline V gives CDR1 SGHNT, CDR2 YYREEE (reference sequence). TCRdb reanalysed the reads using MiXCR and keeps one entry per CDR3 protein. The data contain around 230,000 distinct CDR3 sequences, 35% to 40% of them singletons. The sample was CD8+ T cells from cultured PBMCs, taken from culture after CMV antigen stimulation. V is TRBV5-4 and J is TRBJ1-2, with TRBD1 identical over 7 bases. This TCR was sampled from a human donor in good health (CMV status not recorded). Some clones in this sample may be carry-over from other donors' samples. The CDR3 DNA reads as TGTGCCAGCAGCTTGGACAGGGGTTCCTATGGCTACACCTTC. Encoded protein: CASSLDRGSYGYTF.